What follows is one T cell receptor (beta chain) and its context. What it binds is not known. At one of its ends the junction is not consistent with the germline gene, which may arise from a read error. The CDR3 loop spans 16 amino acids. Germline CDR1 and CDR2: KGHSH and LQKENI. The sample is drawn from a study of cytotoxic CD8 clonotypes in ibrutinib-treated CLL. Here immunoSEQ multiplex PCR was the method, and the copy in TCRdb shows in-frame clones only, minus some. Among some 150,000 clones listed, roughly three quarters were seen once. Study results and caveats: Progressing patients had sampling times that differed from those of sustained-remission patients. Few clonotypes were public, and these shrank or held steady under treatment. Against age-matched healthy donors, baseline clonality ran higher and tracked circulating CD8+ T-cell counts.

Sample: PBMCs, taken after 24 months of ibrutinib treatment. The TCR was taken from a human donor with chronic lymphocytic leukemia. This chain uses TRBV18 with TRBJ2-1, with D possibly being TRBD1 (6 bases). CDR3 bases: TGTGCCAGCTCACCAGTGGGGGCTCCTTCCTATAATGAGCAGTTCTTC. The encoded protein is CASSPVGAPSYNEQFF.